Presented here are 30 T cell receptor beta chains from one specimen sequenced in a study of blood T cells in healthy people across ages. Primers used in a second PCR of roughly 6 to 12 cycles were a sample-barcoded 5' primer and a J-beta primer mix. In TCRdb, the 5' RACE reads were re-called with MiXCR into one record per CDR3 protein. The table lists hundreds of thousands of distinct CDR3 sequences, roughly 60% of them singletons, with about 30% in the top ten. Sequenced: blood. These receptors were taken from a man younger than 40 in good health.

V gene TRBV14 combines with J gene TRBJ2-5; no reliable D call. Deletions cut 1 base from V and 5 bases from J, with 14 bases between. The germline CDR1 and CDR2 sequences are SGHDN and FVKESK. The CDR3 is 15 residues long. The CDR3 DNA reads TGTGCCAGCAGCCAAGGACCTCGAATTGGGGAGACCCAGTACTTC. It is translated as CASSQGPRIGETQYF.

This clonotype turned up a few times. The J gene is TRBJ2-1, the V gene TRBV18; D may match TRBD1 or TRBD2 (5 bases each). The CDR3 totals 14 residues. Germline assignment: CDR1 KGHSH and CDR2 LQKENI. Trimming shortened V by 4 bases and J by 7 bases, and 14 bases separated the two germline ends. The CDR3 region is CASSLGRAGNEQFF. The CDR3 region has the DNA TGTGCCAGCTCACTGGGACGCGCGGGTAATGAGCAGTTCTTC. The entire variable domain, with the rest obtained from reference TRBV18 and TRBJ2-1, is as follows: NAGVMQNPRHLVRRRGQEARLRCSPMKGHSHVYWYRQLPEEGLKFMVYLQKENIIDESGMPKERFSAEFPKEGPSILRIQQVVRGDSAAYFCASSLGRAGNEQFFGPGTRLTVL.

This clonotype was counted ten times or more. This chain joins TRBV4-3 and TRBJ2-4; D is unresolved. Trimming left V 4 bases short and J 5 bases short, with 9 bases between. The CDR3 length is 13 residues. Germline CDR1 is LGHNA and CDR2 is YSLEER. CDR3 in DNA: TGCGCCAGCAGCCGGAACACTGAAAACATTCAGTACTTC. Amino acids: CASSRNTENIQYF.

This chain uses TRBV20-1 with TRBJ1-6; D remains ambiguous. The germline V and J ends were trimmed by 6 bases and 9 bases, with 27 bases remaining between them. This CDR3 region has 17 residues. The germline gives CDR1 DFQATT, CDR2 SNEGSKA (reference sequence). The CDR3 region is CSARSEPTAYSGSPLHF. The CDR3 coding sequence is TGCAGTGCCCGATCGGAGCCAACAGCTTATTCCGGTTCACCCCTCCACTTT.

This chain uses TRBV7-2 with TRBJ1-2; D is perhaps TRBD1 (5 bases). CDR3 length equals 14 residues. Germline V gene data show CDR1 as SGHTA and CDR2 as FQGNSA. The ends were cut back, 6 bases at V and 4 bases at J, with 15 bases in the middle. CDR3: CASRIPGDGYGYTF. The CDR3 region has the DNA TGTGCCAGCAGAATCCCGGGGGATGGCTATGGCTACACCTTC. The full variable domain, with the rest looked up from reference TRBV7-2 and TRBJ1-2, is GAGVSQSPSNKVTEKGKDVELRCDPISGHTALYWYRQSLGQGLEFLIYFQGNSAPDKSGLPSDRFSAERTGGSVSTLTIQRTQQEDSAVYLCASRIPGDGYGYTFGSGTRLTVV.

This clonotype turned up a few times. CDR3 coding DNA: TGCAGCGTTGAACTAATGGAGACCCAGTACTTC. It encodes CSVELMETQYF. V usage is TRBV29-1 and J usage is TRBJ2-5; D is unresolved. Per the germline V gene, CDR1 is SQVTM and CDR2 is ANQGSEA. The CDR3 loop spans 11 amino acids. Trimming removed 2 bases at V and 5 bases at J, with 6 bases between.

The V gene is TRBV6-6, the J gene TRBJ1-4, with 7 bases that match TRBD1. Germline V gene data show CDR1 as MNHNY and CDR2 as SVGAGI (reference sequence). V lost 5 bases to trimming and J lost 8 bases; unmatched junction nucleotides: 8. The CDR3 has 14 amino acids. The CDR3 DNA sequence: TGTGCCAGCAGTGTCGACAGGGAGGAAGAAAAACTGTTTTTT. It yields the protein CASSVDREEEKLFF.

To note about this clonotype: The junction does not match germline at one end; this may be a read error. The chain has TRBV29-1 and TRBJ2-3; D call uncertain. The CDR3 runs to 14 residues. Looked up from germline, CDR1 is SQVTM and CDR2 is ANQGSEA. In DNA, the CDR3 is TGCGGCGTTGGTTGGTCGGCTAGCACAGATACGCAGTATTTT. Protein product: CGVGWSASTDTQYF.

V usage is TRBV5-4 and J usage is TRBJ2-7; D assignment may be TRBD1 or TRBD2 (5 bases each). The CDR3 covers 14 residues. V gave up 4 bases and J gave up 1 base, with 12 bases separating them. Germline assignment: CDR1 SGHNT and CDR2 YYREEE (reference sequence). CDR3 in DNA: TGTGCCAGCAGCCCCGGGGCGGCTTCCTACGAGCAGTACTTC. This codes for CASSPGAASYEQYF.

This chain links TRBV18 with TRBJ1-6; the D gene is possibly TRBD1 (5 bases). V lost 1 base to trimming and J lost 7 bases, with 11 bases between them. CDR1 is KGHSH and CDR2 is LQKENI in the germline V gene. CDR3 length equals 15 residues. As DNA, the CDR3 is TGTGCCAGCTCACCACTTGGAGAGGGGAATTCACCCCTCCACTTT. It yields the protein CASSPLGEGNSPLHF.

This clonotype has just one count. V is TRBV20-1 and J is TRBJ2-5; no reliable D call. Germline values: CDR1 DFQATT, CDR2 SNEGSKA (reference sequence). The CDR3 length is 10 residues. V lost 5 bases and J 5 bases, leaving 6 bases between the germline ends. The CDR3 DNA follows: TGCAGTGCTGGGATGGAGACCCAGTACTTC. Its translation is CSAGMETQYF.

The V and J genes are TRBV6-5 and TRBJ1-6; possibly TRBD1 for D (6 bases). The V gene's germline CDR1 is MNHEY and CDR2 SVGAGI. There are 16 residues in the CDR3. Trimming took 4 bases from V and 4 from J, leaving 14 bases between them. CDR3 sequence reads: CASSWAIQGYNSPLHF. The CDR3 DNA reads as TGTGCCAGCAGTTGGGCGATACAGGGATATAATTCACCCCTCCACTTT.

The chain uses TRBV5-1 and TRBJ2-1; 7 bases agree with TRBD2. The germline V gene encodes CDR1 SGHRS and CDR2 YFSETQ. Trimming took 7 bases from V and 5 from J; bases not matched to a gene: 6. This CDR3 contains 13 residues. CDR3: CASGPLADNEQFF. The CDR3 DNA reads as TGCGCCAGCGGGCCTCTAGCGGACAATGAGCAGTTCTTC.

This clonotype has a handful of counts. The chain employs TRBV28 and TRBJ2-3; possibly TRBD2 for D (6 bases). This CDR3 is built from 16 residues. Germline V gives CDR1 MDHEN, CDR2 SYDVKM. With 6 bases removed from V and 2 bases from J, the gap between germline ends came to 18 bases. CDR3: CASSLSSGGDTDTQYF. CDR3 DNA: TGTGCCAGCAGCCTCTCCAGTGGCGGGGACACAGATACGCAGTATTTT.

V and J are TRBV9 and TRBJ2-1, with 9 bases fitting TRBD2. J lost 7 bases, V lost 0 bases, and 8 bases had no gene match. Germline CDR1 reads SGDLS; CDR2 reads YYNGEE. The CDR3 length is 16 residues. The CDR3 region has the DNA TGTGCCAGCAGCGTAGGCGTAGCGGGGGCCCAAAATGAGCAGTTCTTC. The encoded protein is CASSVGVAGAQNEQFF. Combining the CDR3 with reference TRBV9 and TRBJ2-1 gives the whole variable domain DSGVTQTPKHLITATGQRVTLRCSPRSGDLSVYWYQQSLDQGLQFLIQYYNGEERAKGNILERFSAQQFPDLHSELNLSSLELGDSALYFCASSVGVAGAQNEQFFGPGTRLTVL.

V is TRBV5-1 and J is TRBJ2-1, with a tentative D call TRBD1 (6 bases). The CDR3 extends over 16 amino acids. V shed 4 bases and J shed 4 bases, with 18 bases lying between them. Looked up from germline, CDR1 is SGHRS and CDR2 is YFSETQ. The CDR3 loop is CASSLPPDSYYNEQFF. The CDR3 region has the DNA TGCGCCAGCAGCCTTCCGCCGGACAGCTATTACAATGAGCAGTTCTTC.

The rearrangement links TRBV20-1 to TRBJ2-5; TRBD2 might be the D (5 bases). This CDR3 spans 14 amino acids. Germline V gene data show CDR1 as DFQATT and CDR2 as SNEGSKA (reference sequence). V dropped 3 bases and J dropped 5 bases, with 16 bases sitting between them. In DNA form, the CDR3 reads TGCAGTGCTAGTGCCCTAGCAGTGTACGAGACCCAGTACTTC. Residues: CSASALAVYETQYF.

This clonotype was counted between two and nine times. This sequence joins TRBV20-1 and TRBJ2-7; unclear D gene. Germline V gene lookup returns CDR1 DFQATT and CDR2 SNEGSKA (reference sequence). CDR3 size: 12 residues. Trimming left V 2 bases short and J 2 bases short, with 7 bases between. CDR3 residues: CSARIGTYEQYF. In nucleotides, the CDR3 is TGCAGTGCTAGAATCGGTACCTACGAGCAGTACTTC.

The CDR3 loop reads CASSLVTGLGDEQFF. CDR3 bases: TGTGCCAGCAGCTTAGTTACAGGGTTGGGCGATGAGCAGTTCTTC. V gene TRBV11-2 combines with J gene TRBJ2-1, with D possibly being TRBD1 (6 bases). Looked up from germline, CDR1 is SGHAT and CDR2 is FQNNGV. V was cut by 1 base and J by 8 bases, with 15 bases left in between. The CDR3 covers 15 residues.

The V gene is TRBV29-1, the J gene TRBJ2-2; D is ambiguous. CDR3 length: 12 amino acids. The germline V and J ends were trimmed by 7 bases and 1 base, with 7 bases remaining between them. CDR1 and CDR2 (germline): SQVTM, ANQGSEA. CDR3 amino acids: CSAGRNTGELFF. The CDR3 region has the DNA TGCAGCGCGGGCCGGAACACCGGGGAGCTGTTTTTT.

The chain has TRBV20-1 and TRBJ1-4; a weak D match, TRBD1 (5 bases). CDR1 DFQATT and CDR2 SNEGSKA come from the germline V gene (reference sequence). This CDR3 spans 13 amino acids. V lost 2 bases to trimming and J lost 8 bases, with 12 bases between them. The CDR3 protein is CSARLGGAEKLFF. The CDR3, as DNA: TGCAGTGCTAGATTGGGTGGGGCGGAAAAACTGTTTTTT.

This chain connects TRBV30 to TRBJ2-1; 8 bases match TRBD2. The CDR3 has 15 residues. The J segment lost 9 bases and the V segment lost 3 bases, leaving 13 bases of the junction unmatched. The germline gives CDR1 GTSNPN, CDR2 SVGIG (reference sequence). The CDR3 region is CAWSTGFRGGSEQFF. As DNA, the CDR3 is TGTGCCTGGAGCACTGGGTTTCGGGGGGGCAGTGAGCAGTTCTTC.

Remarks on this clonotype: One base away lies a much larger clone, so this may be a sequencing read error. The chain couples TRBV14 to TRBJ1-2; D might be TRBD1 (5 bases). Germline-derived CDR1 and CDR2 are SGHDN and FVKESK. CDR3 length equals 13 residues. The germline V and J ends were trimmed by 4 bases and 1 base, with 7 bases remaining between them. CDR3 region: CASSPDINYGYTF. The CDR3 nucleotides are TGTGCCAGCAGCCCGGACATTAACTATGGCTACACCTTC.

The V gene is TRBV9, the J gene TRBJ2-1, with TRBD2 matching 12 bases. V was clipped by 3 bases and J by 7 bases; unmatched bases: 5. The CDR3 consists of 15 residues. Per the germline V gene, CDR1 is SGDLS and CDR2 is YYNGEE. DNA of the CDR3: TGTGCCAGCAGCGCTAGCGGGGGGGCAGGAAATGAGCAGTTCTTC. The encoded protein is CASSASGGAGNEQFF.

On this clonotype: Given a much more abundant clone one base away, this may be a read error. J is TRBJ2-3 and V is TRBV5-1; the D is unclear. Looked up from germline, CDR1 is SGHRS and CDR2 is YFSETQ. There are 14 residues in the CDR3. V was cut by 5 bases and J by 4 bases, with 14 bases left in between. The chain's CDR3 is CASSLPRPSDTQYF. CDR3 DNA sequence: TGCGCCAGCAGTCTCCCGAGACCGTCAGATACGCAGTATTTT.

The rearrangement uses TRBV18 and TRBJ2-5, with D uncertain. CDR1 KGHSH and CDR2 LQKENI come from the germline V gene. This CDR3 is 13 amino acids long. Trimming took off 4 bases at V and 3 bases at J, with 9 bases between the two ends. The CDR3 DNA is TGTGCCAGCTCACTGACTCTGGAAGAGACCCAGTACTTC. Its protein product is CASSLTLEETQYF.

This clonotype was counted ten times or more. The chain recombines TRBV20-1 with TRBJ2-7; TRBD1 agrees at 9 bases. CDR1 is DFQATT and CDR2 is SNEGSKA in the germline V gene (reference sequence). The CDR3 extends over 14 amino acids. V trimming: 5 bases; J trimming: 0 bases; junction bases outside the gene matches: 5. The CDR3 bases are TGCAGTGCTCTATTGGGACAGGGCTCCTACGAGCAGTACTTC. Amino acids: CSALLGQGSYEQYF.

This clonotype appeared once. The V call is TRBV6-5, the J call TRBJ2-3, with 7 nucleotides matching TRBD2. V lost 6 bases, J lost 3 bases, and 9 bases stayed unmatched. The CDR3 loop spans 15 amino acids. Germline CDR1 reads MNHEY; CDR2 reads SVGAGI. Here the CDR3 DNA reads TGTGCCAGCAGCAAGTCGGGGGGAGGGACAGATACGCAGTATTTT. Residues: CASSKSGGGTDTQYF.

The V call is TRBV11-1, the J call TRBJ1-4; possibly TRBD1 for D (5 bases). The CDR3 has 14 residues. Trimming cost V 1 base and J 8 bases, with 11 bases left between them. Germline V gene data show CDR1 as SGHAT and CDR2 as FQDESV (reference sequence). The chain's CDR3 is CASSLDGTVEKLFF. The CDR3 DNA follows: TGTGCCAGCAGCTTAGATGGGACCGTGGAAAAACTGTTTTTT.

This chain links TRBV29-1 with TRBJ1-6; 11 nucleotides agree with TRBD1. There are 13 residues in the CDR3. Germline lookup yields CDR1 SQVTM and CDR2 ANQGSEA. V lost 6 bases to trimming and J lost 11 bases; unmatched junction nucleotides: 6. Written as DNA, the CDR3 is TGCAGCGTGGGACAGGGGGTTGGCGCACCCCTCCACTTT. Protein sequence: CSVGQGVGAPLHF.